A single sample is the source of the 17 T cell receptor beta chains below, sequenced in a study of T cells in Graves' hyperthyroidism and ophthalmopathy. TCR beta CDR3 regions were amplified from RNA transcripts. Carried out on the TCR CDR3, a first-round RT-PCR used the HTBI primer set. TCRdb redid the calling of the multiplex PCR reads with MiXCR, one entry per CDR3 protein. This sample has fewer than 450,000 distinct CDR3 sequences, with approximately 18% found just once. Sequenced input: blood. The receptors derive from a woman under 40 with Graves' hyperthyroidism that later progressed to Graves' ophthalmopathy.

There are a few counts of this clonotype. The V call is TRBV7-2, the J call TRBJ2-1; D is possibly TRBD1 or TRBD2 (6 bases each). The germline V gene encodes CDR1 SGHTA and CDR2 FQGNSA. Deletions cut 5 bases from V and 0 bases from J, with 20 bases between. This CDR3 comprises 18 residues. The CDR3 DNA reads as TGTGCCAGCAGCACACCGATTAGTGGAGGGGGCTCCTACAATGAGCAGTTCTTC. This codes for CASSTPISGGGSYNEQFF.

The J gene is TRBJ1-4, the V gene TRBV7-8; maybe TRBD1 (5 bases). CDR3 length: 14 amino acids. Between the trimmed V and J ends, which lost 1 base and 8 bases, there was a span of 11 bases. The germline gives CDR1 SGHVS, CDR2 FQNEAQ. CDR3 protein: CASSLGGFREKLFF. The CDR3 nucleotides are TGTGCCAGCAGCTTAGGGGGGTTTCGGGAAAAACTGTTTTTT.

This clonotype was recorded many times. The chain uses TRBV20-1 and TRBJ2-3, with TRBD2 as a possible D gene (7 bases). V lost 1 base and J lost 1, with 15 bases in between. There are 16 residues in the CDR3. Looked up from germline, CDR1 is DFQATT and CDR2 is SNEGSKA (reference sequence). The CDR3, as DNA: TGCAGTGCTAGAGGGGGAGACGGGGGGCGCACAGATACGCAGTATTTT. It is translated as CSARGGDGGRTDTQYF.

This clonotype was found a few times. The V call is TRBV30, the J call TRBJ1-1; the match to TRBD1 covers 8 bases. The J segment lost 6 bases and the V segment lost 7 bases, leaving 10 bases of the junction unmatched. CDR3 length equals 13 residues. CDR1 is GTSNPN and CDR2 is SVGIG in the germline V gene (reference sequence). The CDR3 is CASDGTGVAEAFF. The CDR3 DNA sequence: TGTGCCTCAGACGGGACAGGAGTTGCTGAAGCTTTCTTT. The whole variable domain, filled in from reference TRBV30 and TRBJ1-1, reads SQTIHQWPATLVQPVGSPLSLECTVEGTSNPNLYWYRQAAGRGLQLLFYSVGIGQISSEVPQNLSASRPQDRQFILSSKKLLLSDSGFYLCASDGTGVAEAFFGQGTRLTVV.

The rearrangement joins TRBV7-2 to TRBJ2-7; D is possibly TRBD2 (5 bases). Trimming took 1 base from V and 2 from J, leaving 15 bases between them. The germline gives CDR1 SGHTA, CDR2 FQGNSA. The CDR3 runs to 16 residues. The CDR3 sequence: CASSLEAGWVPYEQYF. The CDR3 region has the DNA TGTGCCAGCAGCTTAGAGGCGGGCTGGGTTCCCTACGAGCAGTACTTC.

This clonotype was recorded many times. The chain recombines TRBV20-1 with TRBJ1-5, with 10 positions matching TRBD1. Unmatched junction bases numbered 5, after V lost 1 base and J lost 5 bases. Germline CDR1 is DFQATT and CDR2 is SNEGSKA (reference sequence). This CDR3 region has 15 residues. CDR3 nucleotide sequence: TGCAGTGCTAGAGCGACAGGGGGCTGGGATCAGCCCCAGCATTTT. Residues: CSARATGGWDQPQHF.

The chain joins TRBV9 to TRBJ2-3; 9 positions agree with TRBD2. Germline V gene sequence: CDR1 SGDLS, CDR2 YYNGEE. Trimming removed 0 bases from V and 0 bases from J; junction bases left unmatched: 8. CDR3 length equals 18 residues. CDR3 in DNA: TGTGCCAGCAGCGTAGTCGAGCGGGGGGTTGATAGCACAGATACGCAGTATTTT. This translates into CASSVVERGVDSTDTQYF.

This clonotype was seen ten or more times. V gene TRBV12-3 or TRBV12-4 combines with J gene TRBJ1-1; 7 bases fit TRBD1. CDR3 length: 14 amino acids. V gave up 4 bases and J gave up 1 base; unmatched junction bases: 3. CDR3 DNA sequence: TGTGCCAGCAGTTGGGGACAGACGAACACTGAAGCTTTCTTT. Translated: CASSWGQTNTEAFF.

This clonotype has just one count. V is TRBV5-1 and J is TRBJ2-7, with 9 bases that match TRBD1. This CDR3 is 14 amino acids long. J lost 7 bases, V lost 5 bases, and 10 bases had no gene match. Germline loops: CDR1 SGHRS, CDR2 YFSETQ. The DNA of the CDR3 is TGCGCCAGCAGGGGAGGGACAGGGCAGTTGGAGCAGTACTTC. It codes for CASRGGTGQLEQYF.

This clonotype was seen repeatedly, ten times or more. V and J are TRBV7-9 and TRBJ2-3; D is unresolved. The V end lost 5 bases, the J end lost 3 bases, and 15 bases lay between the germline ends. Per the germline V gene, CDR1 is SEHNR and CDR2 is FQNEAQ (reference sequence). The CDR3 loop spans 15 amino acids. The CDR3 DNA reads TGTGCCAGCAGCCCCCCCAACGTAAAAACAGATACGCAGTATTTT. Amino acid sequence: CASSPPNVKTDTQYF.

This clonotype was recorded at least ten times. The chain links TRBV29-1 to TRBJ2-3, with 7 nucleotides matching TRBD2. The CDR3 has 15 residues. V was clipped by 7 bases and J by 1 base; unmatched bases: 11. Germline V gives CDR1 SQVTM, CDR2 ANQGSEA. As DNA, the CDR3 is TGCAGCGGCTGGGCCAGCGGGGTAGGCACAGATACGCAGTATTTT. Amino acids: CSGWASGVGTDTQYF.

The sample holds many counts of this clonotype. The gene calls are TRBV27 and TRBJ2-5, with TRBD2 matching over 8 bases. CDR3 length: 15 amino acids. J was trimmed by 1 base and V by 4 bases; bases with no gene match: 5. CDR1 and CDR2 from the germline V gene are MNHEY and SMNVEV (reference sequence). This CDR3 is CASSSHSGIQETQYF. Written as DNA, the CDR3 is TGTGCCAGCAGTTCTCATAGCGGGATCCAAGAGACCCAGTACTTC.

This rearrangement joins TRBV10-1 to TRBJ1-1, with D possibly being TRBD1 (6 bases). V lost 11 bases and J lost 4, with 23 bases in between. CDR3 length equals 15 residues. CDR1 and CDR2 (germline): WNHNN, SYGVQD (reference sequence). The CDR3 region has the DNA TGCGCCCAGGGCGATGACCGCCGAGGGGGCACTGAAGCTTTCTTT. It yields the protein CAQGDDRRGGTEAFF.

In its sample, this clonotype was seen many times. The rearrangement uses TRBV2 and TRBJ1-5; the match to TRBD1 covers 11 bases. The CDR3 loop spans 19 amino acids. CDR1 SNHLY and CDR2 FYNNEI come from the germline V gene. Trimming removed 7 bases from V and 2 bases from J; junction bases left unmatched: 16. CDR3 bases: TGTGCCAGCATTCCTTCGGGACAGGGGGATTTAGGTCGCAATCAGCCCCAGCATTTT. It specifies CASIPSGQGDLGRNQPQHF.

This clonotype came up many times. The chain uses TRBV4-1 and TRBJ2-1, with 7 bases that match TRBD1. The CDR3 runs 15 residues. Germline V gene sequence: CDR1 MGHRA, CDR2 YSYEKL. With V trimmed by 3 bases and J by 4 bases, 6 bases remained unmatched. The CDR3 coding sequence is TGCGCCAGCAGCCAGCTCCGGGACAGTTACAATGAGCAGTTCTTC. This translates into CASSQLRDSYNEQFF.

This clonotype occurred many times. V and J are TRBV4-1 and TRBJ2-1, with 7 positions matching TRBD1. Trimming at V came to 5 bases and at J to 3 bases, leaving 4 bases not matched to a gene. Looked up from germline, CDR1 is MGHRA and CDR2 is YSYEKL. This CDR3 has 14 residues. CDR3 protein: CASSAGTDYNEQFF. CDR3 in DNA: TGCGCCAGCAGCGCAGGGACAGACTACAATGAGCAGTTCTTC.

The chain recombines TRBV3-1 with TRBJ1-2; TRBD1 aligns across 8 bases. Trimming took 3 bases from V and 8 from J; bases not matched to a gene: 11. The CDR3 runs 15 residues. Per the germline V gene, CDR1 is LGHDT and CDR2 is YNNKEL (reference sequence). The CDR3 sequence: CASSQGGQGIGGYTF. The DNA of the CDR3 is TGTGCCAGCAGCCAGGGTGGACAGGGTATCGGAGGCTACACCTTC.